This is a list of T cell receptor beta chains from one sample in a study of cytomegalovirus exposure and HLA in healthy donors. Assay used: immunoSEQ multiplex PCR; TCRdb lists only in-frame clones, some missing. The table lists 150,000 or so clones, about 80% of them singletons. Material: PBMCs. These receptors came from a man aged 25-45 years in good health and CMV-seropositive. Each CDR3 is given with its conserved first and last residue. The D gene is left open where the match is weak.

V gene	CDR3 length	J gene	D gene	CDR3 protein
TRBV4-3	15	TRBJ1-3	NA	CASSQIEGAGNTIYF
TRBV2	15	TRBJ2-2	NA	CASSEATIHTGELFF
TRBV2	14	TRBJ2-3	TRBD1	CASRGTGRTDTQYF
TRBV12-2	12	TRBJ2-7	NA	CSPRDRRYEQYF
TRBV2	12	TRBJ2-5	NA	CASKKELETQYF
TRBV4-1	15	TRBJ2-7	TRBD2	CASSPGLAGAGEQYF
TRBV28	15	TRBJ1-1	NA	CASSLLGADGKRAFF
TRBV21-1	15	TRBJ2-4	NA	CASSIPQKAKNIQYF
TRBV10-3	16	TRBJ2-1	TRBD2	CAITSREGVSYNEQFF
TRBV2	17	TRBJ2-1	TRBD2	CASSRLPGLAGYNEQFF
TRBV27	14	TRBJ1-2	NA	CASSLSPQGRGYTF
TRBV29-1	11	TRBJ2-3	NA	CSAGNTDTQYF
TRBV19	16	TRBJ1-1	TRBD1	CASSAADRAEGTEAFF
TRBV30	16	TRBJ1-2	TRBD1	CAWSVVGRGHRYGYTF
TRBV27	14	TRBJ1-2	TRBD1	CASSGTGDNYGYTF
TRBV7-8	16	TRBJ2-2	NA	CASSLRRERNTGELFF
TRBV7-2	16	TRBJ2-3	TRBD1	CASSPRGQYNTDTQYF
TRBV6-4	12	TRBJ1-5	NA	CARGGSNQPQHF
TRBV19	15	TRBJ2-3	NA	CASNKGAGTWDTQYF
TRBV5-1	14	TRBJ2-7	TRBD1	CASSWTGGGYEQYF
TRBV10-3	15	TRBJ2-7	TRBD1	CAISVTPGQAYEQYF
TRBV7-6	12	TRBJ1-1	NA	CASSLTSTEAFF
TRBV5-3	16	TRBJ2-1	NA	CARSHLVWSSYNEQFF
TRBV29-1	11	TRBJ2-7	TRBD2	CSGGGPNEQYF
TRBV27	13	TRBJ2-1	NA	CASSGSGFREQFF
TRBV10-1	13	TRBJ1-6	NA	CATRGSYNSPLHF
TRBV4-3	13	TRBJ1-5	NA	CASSQDLSQPQHF
TRBV7-9	14	TRBJ1-5	TRBD1	CASSSWDSYQPQHF
TRBV7-2	15	TRBJ2-3	TRBD1	CASSFGQGSTDTQYF
TRBV5-6	14	TRBJ2-5	NA	CASSLGGGQWAQYF
TRBV7-2	14	TRBJ1-3	TRBD1	CASSWDSSGNTIYF
TRBV5-1	14	TRBJ2-5	NA	CASSWSTGSETQYF
TRBV19	16	TRBJ2-1	TRBD2	CASSRGGSGRDNEQFF
TRBV28	13	TRBJ2-5	TRBD1	CASRDRARETQYF
TRBV6-5	15	TRBJ2-2	NA	CASRHRQTTVGELFF
TRBV27	17	TRBJ2-7	TRBD2	CASSFRTSGVSAYEQYF
TRBV7-9	12	TRBJ1-6	NA	CASSLVPGPLHF
TRBV9	15	TRBJ2-2	NA	CASSVDRLNTGELFF
TRBV4-1	16	TRBJ2-2	TRBD1	CASSLRPLDRGGELFF
TRBV28	16	TRBJ2-4	NA	CASSPAWALAKNIQYF
TRBV4-1	15	TRBJ1-3	TRBD1	CASSHGQGSGNTIYF
TRBV13	21	TRBJ2-5	TRBD1	CASSHNWGTAKYPGDQETQYF
TRBV5-1	16	TRBJ1-3	NA	CASSFGPDRPGNTIYF
TRBV7-9	13	TRBJ2-3	NA	CASTKSGVDTQYF
TRBV10-2	15	TRBJ2-1	NA	CASNTARSSYNEQFF
TRBV16	15	TRBJ1-3	NA	CASSQSRGSGNTIYF
TRBV9	15	TRBJ2-1	TRBD2	CASSVDAGGRGVQFF
TRBV2	16	TRBJ1-4	NA	CASTRSRVRTNEKPFF
TRBV11-2	13	TRBJ2-3	NA	CASSLQSTDTQYF
TRBV11-2	15	TRBJ2-7	NA	CASSLTGGGSYEQYF
TRBV28	16	TRBJ2-2	TRBD1	CASSPVWQGADGELFF
TRBV7-9	16	TRBJ2-3	TRBD2	CASSLFSSGSTDTQYF
TRBV5-1	14	TRBJ2-7	TRBD2	CASSLGAGVYEQYF
TRBV30	15	TRBJ1-1	NA	CAWRGQTFLNTEAFF
TRBV4-1	15	TRBJ1-1	TRBD1	CASSQAGTGDTEAFF
TRBV6-5	15	TRBJ2-7	TRBD1	CASSRNTRDRGEQYF
TRBV5-6	15	TRBJ2-4	TRBD2	CASSSPGGGEYIQYF